This TCR beta chain is from a study of glioma-infiltrating T cells after dendritic cell vaccination. V dropped 2 bases and J dropped 2 bases, with 13 bases sitting between them. CDR3 length: 16 residues. Germline CDR1 MNHNS, CDR2 SASEGT. A remark on this clone: No antigen is known for it.

TCRdb's copy holds only in-frame clones and misses some; the assay was immunoSEQ multiplex PCR. The sample has under 100,000 clones; around three quarters are singletons. General observations from the study: Few patients contributed both blood and tumor specimens.

This specimen consisted of blood, obtained before dendritic cell vaccination. The chain is built from TRBV6-1 and TRBJ1-5, with D possibly matching TRBD1 (5 bases). The receptor was derived from a human donor with glioblastoma. CDR3 nucleotides: TGTGCCAGCAGTGAATCGCAGGGCGCGGGCAATCAGCCCCAGCATTTT. This gives the protein CASSESQGAGNQPQHF.